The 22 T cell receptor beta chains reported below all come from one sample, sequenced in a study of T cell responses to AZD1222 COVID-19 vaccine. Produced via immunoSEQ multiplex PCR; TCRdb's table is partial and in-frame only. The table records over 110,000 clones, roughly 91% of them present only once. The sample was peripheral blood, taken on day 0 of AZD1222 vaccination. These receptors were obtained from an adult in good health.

CDR3 region: CASSLAPGGNYEQYF. In DNA form, the CDR3 reads TGTGCCAGCAGCTTAGCGCCGGGCGGGAACTACGAGCAGTACTTC. This chain uses TRBV7-2 with TRBJ2-7, with a tentative D call TRBD2 (6 bases). The V end lost 0 bases, the J end lost 3 bases, and 12 bases lay between the germline ends. Germline V gene lookup returns CDR1 SGHTA and CDR2 FQGNSA. The CDR3 is made up of 15 amino acids.

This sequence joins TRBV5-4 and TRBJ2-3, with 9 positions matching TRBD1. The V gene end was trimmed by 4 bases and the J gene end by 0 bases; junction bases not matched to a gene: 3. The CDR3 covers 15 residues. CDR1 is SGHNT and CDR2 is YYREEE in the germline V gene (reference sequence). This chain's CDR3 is CASSRGQGSTDTQYF. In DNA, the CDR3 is TGTGCCAGCAGCCGGGGACAGGGAAGCACAGATACGCAGTATTTT.

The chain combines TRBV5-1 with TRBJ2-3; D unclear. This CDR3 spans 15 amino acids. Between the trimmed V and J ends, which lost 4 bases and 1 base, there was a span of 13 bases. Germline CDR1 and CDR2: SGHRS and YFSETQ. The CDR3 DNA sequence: TGCGCCAGCAGCGTCGTTCCTCCGGGCACAGATACGCAGTATTTT. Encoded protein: CASSVVPPGTDTQYF. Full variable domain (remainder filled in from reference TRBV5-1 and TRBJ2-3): KAGVTQTPRYLIKTRGQQVTLSCSPISGHRSVSWYQQTPGQGLQFLFEYFSETQRNKGNFPGRFSGRQFSNSRSEMNVSTLELGDSALYLCASSVVPPGTDTQYFGPGTRLTVL.

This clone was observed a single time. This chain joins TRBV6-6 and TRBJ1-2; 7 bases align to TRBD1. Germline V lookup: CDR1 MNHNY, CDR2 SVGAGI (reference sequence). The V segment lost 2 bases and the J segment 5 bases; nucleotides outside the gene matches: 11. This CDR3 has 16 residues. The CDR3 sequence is CASSYAGTDGDYGYTF. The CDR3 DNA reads TGTGCCAGCAGTTACGCCGGGACAGACGGAGATTATGGCTACACCTTC.

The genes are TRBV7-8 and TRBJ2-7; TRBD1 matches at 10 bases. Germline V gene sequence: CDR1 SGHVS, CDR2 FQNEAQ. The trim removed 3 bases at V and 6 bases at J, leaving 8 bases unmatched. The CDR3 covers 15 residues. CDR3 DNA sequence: TGTGCCAGCAGCTTCACCGGGACAGGGGACGCCGAGCAGTACTTC. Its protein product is CASSFTGTGDAEQYF.

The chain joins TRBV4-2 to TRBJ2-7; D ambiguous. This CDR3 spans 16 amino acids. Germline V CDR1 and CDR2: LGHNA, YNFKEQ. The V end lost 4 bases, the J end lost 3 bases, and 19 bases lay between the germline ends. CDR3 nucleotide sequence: TGTGCCAGCAGCCCGGAAGGGAAGGCTAGACGCTACGAGCAGTACTTC. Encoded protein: CASSPEGKARRYEQYF.

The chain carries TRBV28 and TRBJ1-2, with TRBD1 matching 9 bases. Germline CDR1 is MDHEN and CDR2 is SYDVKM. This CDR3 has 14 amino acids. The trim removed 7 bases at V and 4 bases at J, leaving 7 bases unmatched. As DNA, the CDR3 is TGTGCCAGCATCCCTGGGGACAGGGCCTATGGCTACACCTTC. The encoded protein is CASIPGDRAYGYTF.

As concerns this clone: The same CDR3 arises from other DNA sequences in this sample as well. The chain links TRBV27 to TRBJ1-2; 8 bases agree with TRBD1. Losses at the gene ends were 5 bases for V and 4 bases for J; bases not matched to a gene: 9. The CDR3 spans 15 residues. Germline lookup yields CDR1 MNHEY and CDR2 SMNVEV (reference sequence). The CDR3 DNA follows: TGTGCCAGCAGTCCCCGACAGGGGCCCGGCTATGGCTACACCTTC. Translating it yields CASSPRQGPGYGYTF.

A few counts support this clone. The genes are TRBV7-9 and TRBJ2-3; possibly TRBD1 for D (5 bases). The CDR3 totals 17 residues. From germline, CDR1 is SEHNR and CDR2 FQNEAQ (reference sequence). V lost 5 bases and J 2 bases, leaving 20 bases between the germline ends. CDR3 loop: CASSRTPGLGSTDTQYF. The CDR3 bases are TGTGCCAGCAGCAGAACACCAGGGTTGGGGTCCACAGATACGCAGTATTTT. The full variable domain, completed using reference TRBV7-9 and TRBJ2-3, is DTGVSQNPRHKITKRGQNVTFRCDPISEHNRLYWYRQTLGQGPEFLTYFQNEAQLEKSRLLSDRFSAERPKGSFSTLEIQRTEQGDSAMYLCASSRTPGLGSTDTQYFGPGTRLTVL.

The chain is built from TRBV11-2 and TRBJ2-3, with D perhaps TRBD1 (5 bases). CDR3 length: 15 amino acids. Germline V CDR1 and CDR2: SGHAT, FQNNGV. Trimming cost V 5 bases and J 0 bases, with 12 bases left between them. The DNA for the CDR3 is TGTGCCAGCAGCCAAGCAGCAGGGAGCACAGATACGCAGTATTTT. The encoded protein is CASSQAAGSTDTQYF.

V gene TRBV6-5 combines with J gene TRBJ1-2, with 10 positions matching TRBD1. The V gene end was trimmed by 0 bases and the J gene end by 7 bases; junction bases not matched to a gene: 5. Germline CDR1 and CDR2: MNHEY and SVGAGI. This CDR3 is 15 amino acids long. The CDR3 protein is CASSYSRGQGSGYTF. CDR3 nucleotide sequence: TGTGCCAGCAGTTACTCTCGGGGACAGGGGTCTGGCTACACCTTC.

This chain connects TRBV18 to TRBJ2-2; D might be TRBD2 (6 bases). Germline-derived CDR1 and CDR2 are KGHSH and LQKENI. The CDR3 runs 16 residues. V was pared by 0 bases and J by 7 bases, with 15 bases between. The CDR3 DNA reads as TGTGCCAGCTCACCACCGGACCGCGGGATTGGCGGGGAGCTGTTTTTT. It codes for CASSPPDRGIGGELFF.

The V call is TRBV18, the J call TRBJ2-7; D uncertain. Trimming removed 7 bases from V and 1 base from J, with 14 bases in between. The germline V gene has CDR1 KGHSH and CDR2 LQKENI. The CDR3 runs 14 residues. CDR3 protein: CASFFKVVSYEQYF. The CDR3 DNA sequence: TGTGCCAGCTTCTTCAAGGTCGTTTCCTACGAGCAGTACTTC. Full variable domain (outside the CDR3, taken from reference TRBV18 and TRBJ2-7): NAGVMQNPRHLVRRRGQEARLRCSPMKGHSHVYWYRQLPEEGLKFMVYLQKENIIDESGMPKERFSAEFPKEGPSILRIQQVVRGDSAAYFCASFFKVVSYEQYFGPGTRLTVT.

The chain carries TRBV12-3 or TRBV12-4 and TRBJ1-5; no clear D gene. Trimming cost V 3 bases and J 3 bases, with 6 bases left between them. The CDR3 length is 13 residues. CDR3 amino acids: CASSFFVNQPQHF. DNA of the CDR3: TGTGCCAGCAGTTTTTTTGTCAATCAGCCCCAGCATTTT.

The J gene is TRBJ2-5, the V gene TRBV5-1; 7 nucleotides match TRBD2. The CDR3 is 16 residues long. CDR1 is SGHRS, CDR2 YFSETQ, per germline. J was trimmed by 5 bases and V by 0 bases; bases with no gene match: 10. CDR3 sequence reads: CASSLAGLAETETQYF. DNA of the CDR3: TGCGCCAGCAGCTTGGCCGGGCTAGCGGAGACGGAGACCCAGTACTTC.

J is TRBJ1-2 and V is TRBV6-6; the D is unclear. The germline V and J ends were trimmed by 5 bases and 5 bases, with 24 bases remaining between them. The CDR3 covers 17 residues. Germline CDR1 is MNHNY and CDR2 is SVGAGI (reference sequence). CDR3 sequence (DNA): TGTGCCAGCAGTCGTGCCCCAACGGGAGCCCCCGTATATGGCTACACCTTC. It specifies CASSRAPTGAPVYGYTF.

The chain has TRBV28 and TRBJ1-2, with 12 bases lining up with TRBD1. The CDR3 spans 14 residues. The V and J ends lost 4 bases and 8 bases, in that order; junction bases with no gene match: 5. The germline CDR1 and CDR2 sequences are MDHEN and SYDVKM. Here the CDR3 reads CASSSGQGAYGYTF. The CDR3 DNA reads TGTGCCAGCAGTTCGGGACAGGGGGCTTACGGCTACACCTTC.

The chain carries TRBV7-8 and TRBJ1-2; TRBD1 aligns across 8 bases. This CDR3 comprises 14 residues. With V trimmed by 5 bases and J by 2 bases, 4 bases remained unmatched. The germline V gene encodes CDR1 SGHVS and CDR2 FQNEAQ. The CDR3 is CASSTRGPNYGYTF. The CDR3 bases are TGTGCCAGCAGCACCAGGGGGCCCAACTATGGCTACACCTTC.

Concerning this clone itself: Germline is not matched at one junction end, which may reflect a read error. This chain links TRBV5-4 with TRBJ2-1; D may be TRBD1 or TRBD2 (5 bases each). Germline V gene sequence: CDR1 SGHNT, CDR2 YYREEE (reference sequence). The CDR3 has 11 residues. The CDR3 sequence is CASSLGPTKVF. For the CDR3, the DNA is TGTGCCAGCAGCCTGGGACCGACCAAGGTCTTC.

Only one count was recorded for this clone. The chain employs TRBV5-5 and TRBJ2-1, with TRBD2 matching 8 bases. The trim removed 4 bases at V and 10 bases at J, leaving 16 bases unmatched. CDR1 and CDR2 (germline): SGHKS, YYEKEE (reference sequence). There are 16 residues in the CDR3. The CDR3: CASSQPFSGGLREQFF. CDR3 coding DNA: TGTGCCAGCAGCCAGCCTTTCAGCGGGGGTCTGAGGGAGCAGTTCTTC. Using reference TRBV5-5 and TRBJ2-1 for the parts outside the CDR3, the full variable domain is DAGVTQSPTHLIKTRGQQVTLRCSPISGHKSVSWYQQVLGQGPQFIFQYYEKEERGRGNFPDRFSARQFPNYSSELNVNALLLGDSALYLCASSQPFSGGLREQFFGPGTRLTVL.

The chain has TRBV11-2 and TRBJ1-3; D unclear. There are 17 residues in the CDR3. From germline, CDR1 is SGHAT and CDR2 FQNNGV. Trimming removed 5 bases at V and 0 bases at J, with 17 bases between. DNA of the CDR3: TGTGCCAGCAGCCAAAGGGCCCGACCTGACTCTGGAAACACCATATATTTT. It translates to CASSQRARPDSGNTIYF.

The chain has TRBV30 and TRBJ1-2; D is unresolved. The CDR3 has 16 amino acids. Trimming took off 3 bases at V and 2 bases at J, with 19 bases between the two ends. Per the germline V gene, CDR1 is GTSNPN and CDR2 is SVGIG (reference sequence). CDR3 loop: CAWRAGKGIGNYGYTF. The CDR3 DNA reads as TGTGCCTGGAGAGCTGGGAAGGGAATAGGAAACTATGGCTACACCTTC.